A selection of T cell receptor beta chains follows, all from one sample in a study of T cell responses to AZD1222 COVID-19 vaccine. Sequenced by immunoSEQ multiplex PCR; TCRdb stores in-frame clones only, minus some. The sample lists roughly 120,000 clones, approximately 84% occurring once. Here the sequenced sample was peripheral blood, taken on day 0 of AZD1222 vaccination. The receptors were gathered from an adult in good health. CDR3s include the opening cysteine and the closing phenylalanine or tryptophan.

15	TRBJ1-1	TRBV11-2	CASTSLKGRNTEAFF
16	TRBJ1-5	TRBV19	CASIPRTSTSNQPQHF
13	TRBJ1-1	TRBV30	CAWSVGGNTEAFF
9	TRBJ2-5	TRBV20-1	CSASETQYF
13	TRBJ1-2	TRBV2	CASSVGQGTGYTF
15	TRBJ1-6	TRBV3-1/TRBV3-2	CASSLLGEEDSPLHF
12	TRBJ1-2	TRBV6-2/TRBV6-3	CASSYSRDGYTF
15	TRBJ1-4	TRBV18	CASSPNRDNNEKLFF
11	TRBJ1-5	TRBV6-5	CASKAHQPQHF
13	TRBJ1-5	TRBV2	CASSGDSNQPQHF
15	TRBJ1-3	TRBV28	CASSLSGGVGNTIYF
14	TRBJ2-7	TRBV18	CASSPGLSSYEQYF
12	TRBJ2-2	TRBV19	CASTVRPGELFF
15	TRBJ2-1	TRBV3-1/TRBV3-2	CASSLSPGSYNEQFF
15	TRBJ2-2	TRBV10-3	CAISESPAPTGELFF
16	TRBJ1-1	TRBV28	CASSLKREILNTEAFF
13	TRBJ1-1	TRBV3-1/TRBV3-2	CASSQPGGAEAFF
14	TRBJ2-5	TRBV6-5	CASNRAGDQETQYF
14	TRBJ1-2	TRBV28	CATTGAGANYGYTF
14	TRBJ2-2	TRBV7-2	CASSRTSMNGELFF
17	TRBJ1-3	TRBV4-1	CASSQERGTSSGNTIYF
14	TRBJ1-2	TRBV4-3	CASSQQDRGHGYTF
14	TRBJ2-7	TRBV7-9	CASTNRDGTYEQYF
14	TRBJ1-6	TRBV28	CASSTENLISPLHF
14	TRBJ2-5	TRBV3-1/TRBV3-2	CASSQGPSRETQYF
15	TRBJ2-5	TRBV6-5	CASSYSRQAAGAQYF
13	TRBJ2-7	TRBV12-3/TRBV12-4	CASSLDAPYEQYF
14	TRBJ1-2	TRBV13	CASSLGDRHYGYTF
12	TRBJ1-1	TRBV12-3/TRBV12-4	CASSPTLRDAFF
17	TRBJ1-5	TRBV19	CASSIQGTAGVWQPQHF
12	TRBJ2-7	TRBV10-3	CAIRDRSYEQYF
16	TRBJ1-6	TRBV5-1	CASSTRDTTVHSPLHF
13	TRBJ2-2	TRBV12-3/TRBV12-4	CASSLTSTGELFF
15	TRBJ1-4	TRBV5-5	CASRDARDRNEKLFF
15	TRBJ1-2	TRBV4-3	CASSQATVSGGGYTF
16	TRBJ2-1	TRBV21-1	CASSTRSSGLYNEQFF
14	TRBJ2-7	TRBV28	CASSLPGDTYEQYF
15	TRBJ2-1	TRBV7-2	CASSLGSPTQDEQFF
17	TRBJ1-5	TRBV28	CASSLATGGKYNQPQHF
16	TRBJ2-2	TRBV6-1	CASSEQSSGRPGELFF
13	TRBJ1-2	TRBV18	CASSLGGGDGYTF
13	TRBJ1-2	TRBV5-1	CASSLAGRDGYTF
17	TRBJ1-6	TRBV2	CASSGTDWASYNSPLHF
15	TRBJ1-3	TRBV21-1	CASSKGSPAGNTIYF
16	TRBJ2-6	TRBV5-1	CASSLVGGPGANVLTF
18	TRBJ1-4	TRBV5-5	CASSLAPPDRGSNEKLFF
13	TRBJ1-5	TRBV6-4	CASSADRAQPQHF
13	TRBJ2-3	TRBV19	CASNWGSTDTQYF
13	TRBJ2-1	TRBV28	CASSPQGVDEQFF
15	TRBJ2-4	TRBV19	CASSIDGGTPYIQYF